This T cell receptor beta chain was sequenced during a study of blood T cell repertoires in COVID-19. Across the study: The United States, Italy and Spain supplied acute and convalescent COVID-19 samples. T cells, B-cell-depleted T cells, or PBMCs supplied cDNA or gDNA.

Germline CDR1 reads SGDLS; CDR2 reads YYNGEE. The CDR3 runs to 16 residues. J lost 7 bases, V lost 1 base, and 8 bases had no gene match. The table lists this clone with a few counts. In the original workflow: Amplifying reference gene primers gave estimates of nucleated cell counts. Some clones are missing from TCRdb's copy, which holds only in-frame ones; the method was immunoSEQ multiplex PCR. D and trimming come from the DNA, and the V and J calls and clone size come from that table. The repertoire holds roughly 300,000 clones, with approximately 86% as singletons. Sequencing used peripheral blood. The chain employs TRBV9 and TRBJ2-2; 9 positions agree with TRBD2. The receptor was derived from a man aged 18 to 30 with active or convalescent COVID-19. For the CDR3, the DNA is TGTGCCAGCAGCGTACGCCGCGGGGGGGCCAACGGGGAGCTGTTTTTT. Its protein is CASSVRRGGANGELFF. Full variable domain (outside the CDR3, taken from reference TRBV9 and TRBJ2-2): DSGVTQTPKHLITATGQRVTLRCSPRSGDLSVYWYQQSLDQGLQFLIQYYNGEERAKGNILERFSAQQFPDLHSELNLSSLELGDSALYFCASSVRRGGANGELFFGEGSRLTVL.